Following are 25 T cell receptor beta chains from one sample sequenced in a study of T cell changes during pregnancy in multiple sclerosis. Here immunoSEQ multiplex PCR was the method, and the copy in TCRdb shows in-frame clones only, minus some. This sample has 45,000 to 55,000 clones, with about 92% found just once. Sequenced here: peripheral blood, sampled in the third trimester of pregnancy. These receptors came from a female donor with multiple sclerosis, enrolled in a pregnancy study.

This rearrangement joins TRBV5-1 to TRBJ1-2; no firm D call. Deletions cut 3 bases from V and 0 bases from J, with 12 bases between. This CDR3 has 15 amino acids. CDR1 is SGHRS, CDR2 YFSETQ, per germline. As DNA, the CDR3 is TGCGCCAGCAGCTCAAACGGAGGTGCTAACTATGGCTACACCTTC. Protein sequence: CASSSNGGANYGYTF.

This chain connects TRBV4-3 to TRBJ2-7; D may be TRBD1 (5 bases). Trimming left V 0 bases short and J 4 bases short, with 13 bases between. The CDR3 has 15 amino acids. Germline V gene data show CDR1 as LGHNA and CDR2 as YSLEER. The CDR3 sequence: CASSQERRGSYEQYF. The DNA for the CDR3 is TGCGCCAGCAGCCAAGAGCGAAGGGGCTCGTACGAGCAGTACTTC.

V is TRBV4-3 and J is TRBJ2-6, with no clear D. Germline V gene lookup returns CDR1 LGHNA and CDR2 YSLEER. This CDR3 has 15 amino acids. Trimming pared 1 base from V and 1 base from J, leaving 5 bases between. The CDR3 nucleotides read TGCGCCAGCAGCCAAGTGTCGTCTGGGGCCAACGTCCTGACTTTC. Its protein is CASSQVSSGANVLTF.

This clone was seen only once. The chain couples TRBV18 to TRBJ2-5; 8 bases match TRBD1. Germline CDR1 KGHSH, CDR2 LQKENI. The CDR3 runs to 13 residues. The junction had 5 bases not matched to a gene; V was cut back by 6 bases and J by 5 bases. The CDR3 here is CASSLTGVETQYF. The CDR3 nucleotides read TGTGCCAGCTCGCTGACAGGGGTGGAGACCCAGTACTTC.

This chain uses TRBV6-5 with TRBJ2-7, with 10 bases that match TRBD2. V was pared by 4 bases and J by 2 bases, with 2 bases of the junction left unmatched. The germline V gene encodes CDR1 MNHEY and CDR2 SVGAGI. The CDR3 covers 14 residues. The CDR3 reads CASSWTSGTYEQYF. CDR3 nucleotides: TGTGCCAGCAGTTGGACTAGCGGTACCTACGAGCAGTACTTC.

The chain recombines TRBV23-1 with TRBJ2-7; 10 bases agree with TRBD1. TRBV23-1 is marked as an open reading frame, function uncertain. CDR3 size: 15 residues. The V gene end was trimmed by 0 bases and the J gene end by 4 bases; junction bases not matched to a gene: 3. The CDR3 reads CASSQSDRGRYEQYF. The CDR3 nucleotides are TGCGCCAGCAGTCAATCGGACAGGGGGAGGTACGAGCAGTACTTC.

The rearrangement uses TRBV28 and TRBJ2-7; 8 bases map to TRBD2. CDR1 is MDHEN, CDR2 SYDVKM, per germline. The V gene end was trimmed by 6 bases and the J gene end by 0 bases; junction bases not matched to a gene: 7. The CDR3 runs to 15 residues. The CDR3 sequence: CASRLLAESSYEQYF. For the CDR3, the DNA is TGTGCCAGCAGGTTACTAGCGGAGAGCTCCTACGAGCAGTACTTC.

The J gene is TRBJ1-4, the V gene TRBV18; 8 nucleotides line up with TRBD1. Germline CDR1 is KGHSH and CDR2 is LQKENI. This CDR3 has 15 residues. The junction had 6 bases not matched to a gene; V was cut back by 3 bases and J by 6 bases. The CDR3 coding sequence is TGTGCCAGCTCACCGTTGGACAGGGAATATGAAAAACTGTTTTTT. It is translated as CASSPLDREYEKLFF.

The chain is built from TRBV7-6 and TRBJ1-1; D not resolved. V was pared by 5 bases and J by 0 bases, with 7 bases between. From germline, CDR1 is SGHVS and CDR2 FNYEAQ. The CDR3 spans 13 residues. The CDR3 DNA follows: TGTGCCAGCAGCGTTCAGATGAACACTGAAGCTTTCTTT. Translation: CASSVQMNTEAFF.

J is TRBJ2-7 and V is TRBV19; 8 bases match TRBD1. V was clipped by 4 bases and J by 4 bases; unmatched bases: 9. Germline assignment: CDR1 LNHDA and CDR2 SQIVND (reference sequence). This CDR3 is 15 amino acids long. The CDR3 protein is CASSTGQGMNYEQYF. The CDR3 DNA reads TGTGCCAGTAGTACCGGACAGGGAATGAATTACGAGCAGTACTTC.

This CDR3 reads CASSFGQGAFHEQYF. The CDR3 DNA is TGCGCCAGCAGCTTCGGACAGGGGGCATTCCACGAGCAGTACTTC. The chain recombines TRBV5-1 with TRBJ2-7; 11 bases map to TRBD1. The CDR3 runs to 15 residues. CDR1 is SGHRS and CDR2 is YFSETQ in the germline V gene. Unmatched junction bases numbered 6, after V lost 2 bases and J lost 5 bases.

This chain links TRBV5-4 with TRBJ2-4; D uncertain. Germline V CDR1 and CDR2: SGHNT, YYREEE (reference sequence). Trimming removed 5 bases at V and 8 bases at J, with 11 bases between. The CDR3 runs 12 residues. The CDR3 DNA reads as TGTGCCAGCAGTTCGTCGGTGGACATTCAGTACTTC. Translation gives CASSSSVDIQYF.

The CDR3 nucleotides read TGTGCCAGCAGCCCCGGGACTAGCGGGAGGACGGAGACCCAGTACTTC. Its protein is CASSPGTSGRTETQYF. The chain couples TRBV11-2 to TRBJ2-5; 15 bases map to TRBD2. The V segment lost 5 bases and the J segment 5 bases; nucleotides outside the gene matches: 6. This CDR3 is built from 16 residues. Germline V lookup: CDR1 SGHAT, CDR2 FQNNGV.

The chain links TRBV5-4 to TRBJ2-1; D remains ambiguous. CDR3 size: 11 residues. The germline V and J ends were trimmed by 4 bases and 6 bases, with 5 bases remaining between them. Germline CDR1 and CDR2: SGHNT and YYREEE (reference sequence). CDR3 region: CASSTSNEQFF. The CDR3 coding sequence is TGTGCCAGCAGCACAAGCAATGAGCAGTTCTTC.

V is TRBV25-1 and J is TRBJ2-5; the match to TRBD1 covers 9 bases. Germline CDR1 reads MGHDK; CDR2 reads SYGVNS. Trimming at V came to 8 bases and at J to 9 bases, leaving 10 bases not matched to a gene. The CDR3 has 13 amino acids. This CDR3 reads CASSRDRAGAQYF. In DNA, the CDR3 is TGTGCCAGCTCAAGGGACAGGGCAGGAGCCCAGTACTTC.

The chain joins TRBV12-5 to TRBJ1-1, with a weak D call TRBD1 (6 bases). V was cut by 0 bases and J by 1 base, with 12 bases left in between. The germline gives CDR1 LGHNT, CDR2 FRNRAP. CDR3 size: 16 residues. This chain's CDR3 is CASGLVLGGENTEAFF. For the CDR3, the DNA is TGTGCTAGTGGTTTGGTACTTGGGGGCGAGAACACTGAAGCTTTCTTT. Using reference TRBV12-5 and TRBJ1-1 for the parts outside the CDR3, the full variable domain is DARVTQTPRHKVTEMGQEVTMRCQPILGHNTVFWYRQTMMQGLELLAYFRNRAPLDDSGMPKDRFSAEMPDATLATLKIQPSEPRDSAVYFCASGLVLGGENTEAFFGQGTRLTVV.

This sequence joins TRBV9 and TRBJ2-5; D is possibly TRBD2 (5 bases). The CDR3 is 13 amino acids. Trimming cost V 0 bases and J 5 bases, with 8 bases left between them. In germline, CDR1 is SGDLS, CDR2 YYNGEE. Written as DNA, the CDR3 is TGTGCCAGCAGCGTAGGATCGGGGGAGACCCAGTACTTC. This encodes CASSVGSGETQYF.

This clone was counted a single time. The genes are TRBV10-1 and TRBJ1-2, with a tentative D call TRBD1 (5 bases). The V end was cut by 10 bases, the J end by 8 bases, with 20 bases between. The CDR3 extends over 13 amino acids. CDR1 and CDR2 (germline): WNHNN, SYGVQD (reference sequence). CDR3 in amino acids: CATSRDSPSGYTF. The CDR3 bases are TGCGCCACCAGCCGGGACTCACCTAGCGGCTACACCTTC.

The CDR3 region is CASSRGEPGGTQYF. CDR3 DNA: TGTGCCAGCAGCCGGGGGGAGCCGGGGGGCACGCAGTATTTT. The gene calls are TRBV5-6 and TRBJ2-3; possibly TRBD2 for D (7 bases). Deletions cut 4 bases from V and 9 bases from J, with 18 bases between. The CDR3 consists of 14 residues. CDR1 and CDR2 (germline): SGHDT, YYEEEE.

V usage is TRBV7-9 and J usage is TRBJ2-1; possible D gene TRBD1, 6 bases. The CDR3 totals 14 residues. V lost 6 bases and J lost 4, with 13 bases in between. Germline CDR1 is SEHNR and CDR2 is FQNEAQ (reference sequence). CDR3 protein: CASRPGQIYNEQFF. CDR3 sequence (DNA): TGTGCCAGCAGACCCGGACAGATTTACAATGAGCAGTTCTTC. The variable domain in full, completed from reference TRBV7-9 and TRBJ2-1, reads DTGVSQNPRHKITKRGQNVTFRCDPISEHNRLYWYRQTLGQGPEFLTYFQNEAQLEKSRLLSDRFSAERPKGSFSTLEIQRTEQGDSAMYLCASRPGQIYNEQFFGPGTRLTVL.

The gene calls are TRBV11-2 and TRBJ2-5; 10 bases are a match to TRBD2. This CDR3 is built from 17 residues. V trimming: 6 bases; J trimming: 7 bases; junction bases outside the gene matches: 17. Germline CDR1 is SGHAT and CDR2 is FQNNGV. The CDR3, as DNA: TGTGCCAGCAGTTTTGAAATAGCGGGAGGCCCTCGAGTGACCCAGTACTTC. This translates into CASSFEIAGGPRVTQYF.

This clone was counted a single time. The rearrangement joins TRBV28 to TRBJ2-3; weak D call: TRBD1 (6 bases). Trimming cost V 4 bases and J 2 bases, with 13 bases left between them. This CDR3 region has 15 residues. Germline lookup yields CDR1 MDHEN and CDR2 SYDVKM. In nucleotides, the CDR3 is TGTGCCAGCAGTTCCTCCGGGACAACCACAGATACGCAGTATTTT. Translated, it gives CASSSSGTTTDTQYF.

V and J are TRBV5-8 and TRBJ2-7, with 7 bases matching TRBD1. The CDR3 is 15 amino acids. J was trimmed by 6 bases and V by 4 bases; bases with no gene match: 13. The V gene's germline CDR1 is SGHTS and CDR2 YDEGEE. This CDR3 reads CASSILTRGLAEQYF. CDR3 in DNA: TGTGCCAGCAGCATCCTCACGAGGGGGCTCGCCGAGCAGTACTTC.

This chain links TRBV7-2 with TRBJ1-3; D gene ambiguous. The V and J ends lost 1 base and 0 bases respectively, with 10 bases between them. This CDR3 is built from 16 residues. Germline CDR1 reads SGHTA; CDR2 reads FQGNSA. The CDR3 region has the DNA TGTGCCAGCAGCTTAGGGGCAGACGCCTCTGGAAACACCATATATTTT. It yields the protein CASSLGADASGNTIYF.

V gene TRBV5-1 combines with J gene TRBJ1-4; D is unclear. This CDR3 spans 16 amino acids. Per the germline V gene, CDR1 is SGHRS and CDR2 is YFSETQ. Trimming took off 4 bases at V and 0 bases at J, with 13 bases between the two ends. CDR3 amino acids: CASSPEAPPTNEKLFF. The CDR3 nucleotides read TGCGCCAGCAGCCCGGAGGCACCACCAACTAATGAAAAACTGTTTTTT.